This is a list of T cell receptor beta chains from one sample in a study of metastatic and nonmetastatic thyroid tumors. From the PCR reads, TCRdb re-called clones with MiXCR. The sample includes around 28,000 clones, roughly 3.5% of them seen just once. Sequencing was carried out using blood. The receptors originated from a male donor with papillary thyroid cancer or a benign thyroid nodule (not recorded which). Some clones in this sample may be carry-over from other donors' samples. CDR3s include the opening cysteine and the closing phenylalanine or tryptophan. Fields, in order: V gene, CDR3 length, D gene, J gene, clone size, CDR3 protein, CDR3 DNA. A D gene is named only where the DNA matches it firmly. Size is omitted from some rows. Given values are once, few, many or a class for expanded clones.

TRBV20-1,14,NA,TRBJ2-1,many,CSSIGGPTYNEQFF,TGCAGTTCTATAGGGGGTCCAACCTACAATGAGCAGTTCTTC
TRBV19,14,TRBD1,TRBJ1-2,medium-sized,CASSSPGTGLGYTF,TGTGCCAGTAGTAGCCCCGGGACAGGTCTCGGCTACACCTTC
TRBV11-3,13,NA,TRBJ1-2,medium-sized,CASSWPRDYGYTF,TGTGCCAGCAGCTGGCCGAGGGACTATGGCTACACCTTC
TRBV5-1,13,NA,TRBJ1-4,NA,CASSFQRYEKLFF,TGCGCCAGCAGCTTCCAAAGGTATGAAAAACTGTTTTTT
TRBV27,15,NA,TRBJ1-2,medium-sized,CASNPSGAWGYGYTF,TGTGCCAGTAACCCGTCGGGGGCTTGGGGCTATGGCTACACCTTC
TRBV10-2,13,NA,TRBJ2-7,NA,CASMGSSSYEQYF,TGCGCCAGCATGGGCTCTAGCTCCTACGAGCAGTACTTC
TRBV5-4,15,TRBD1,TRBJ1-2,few,CAISLVGTGPYCYTF,TGTGCCATCAGCTTGGTCGGGACAGGGCCCTATTGCTACACCTTC
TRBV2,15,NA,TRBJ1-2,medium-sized,CASSSRSPGVYGYTF,TGTGCCAGCAGCTCCCGGTCTCCTGGAGTCTATGGCTACACCTTC
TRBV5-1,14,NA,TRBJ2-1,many,CASKGGPSYNEQFF,TGCGCCAGCAAGGGGGGGCCATCCTACAATGAGCAGTTCTTC
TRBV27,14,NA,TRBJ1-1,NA,CASSFQGLNTEAFF,TGTGCCAGCAGTTTTCAGGGATTGAACACTGAAGCTTTCTTT
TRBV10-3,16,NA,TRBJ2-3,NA,CAISESRPGPTDTQYF,TGTGCCATCAGTGAGTCTCGTCCGGGGCCGACAGATACGCAGTATTTT
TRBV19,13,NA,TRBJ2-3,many,CASSPRETDTQYF,TGTGCCAGTAGTCCCCGGGAGACAGATACGCAGTATTTT
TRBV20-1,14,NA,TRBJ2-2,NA,CSARDNGNTGELFF,TGCAGTGCTAGAGATAACGGTAACACCGGGGAGCTGTTTTTT
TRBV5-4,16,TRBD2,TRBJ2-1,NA,CASILAVGLANNEQFF,TGTGCCAGCATCTTGGCCGTCGGACTAGCAAACAATGAGCAGTTCTTC
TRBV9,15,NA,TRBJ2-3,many,CASSVGGRLTDTQYF,TGTGCCAGCAGCGTAGGAGGGCGGCTCACAGATACGCAGTATTTT
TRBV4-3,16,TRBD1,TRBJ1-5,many,CASSQEYRGRVQPQHF,TGCGCCAGCAGCCAAGAATACAGGGGGCGCGTGCAGCCCCAGCATTTT
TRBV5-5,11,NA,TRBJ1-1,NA,CASSVGAGAFF,TGTGCCAGCAGCGTGGGCGCTGGAGCTTTCTTT
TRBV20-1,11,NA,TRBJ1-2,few,CSARDPYGYTF,TGCAGTGCTAGGGATCCCTATGGCTACACCTTC
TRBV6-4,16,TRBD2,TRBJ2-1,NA,CASSDEPGLGMNEQFF,TGTGCCAGCAGTGACGAACCGGGACTAGGAATGAATGAGCAGTTCTTC
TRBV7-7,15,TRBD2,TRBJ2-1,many,CASSPNTAGGDEQFF,TGTGCCAGCAGCCCAAACACAGCGGGAGGTGACGAGCAGTTCTTC